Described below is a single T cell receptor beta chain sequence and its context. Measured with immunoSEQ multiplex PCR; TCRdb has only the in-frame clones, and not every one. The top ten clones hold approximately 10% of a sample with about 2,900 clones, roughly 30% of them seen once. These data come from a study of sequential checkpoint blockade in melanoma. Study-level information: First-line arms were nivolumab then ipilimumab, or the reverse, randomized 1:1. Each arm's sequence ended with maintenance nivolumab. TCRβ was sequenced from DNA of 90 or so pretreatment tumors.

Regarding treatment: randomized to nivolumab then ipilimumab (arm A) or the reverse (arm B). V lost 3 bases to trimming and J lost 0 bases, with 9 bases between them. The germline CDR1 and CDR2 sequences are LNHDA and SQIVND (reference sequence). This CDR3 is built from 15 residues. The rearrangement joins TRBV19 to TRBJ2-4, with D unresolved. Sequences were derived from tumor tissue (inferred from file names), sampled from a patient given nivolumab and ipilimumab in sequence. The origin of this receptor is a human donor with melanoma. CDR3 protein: CASSIGGLAKNIQYF. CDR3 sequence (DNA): TGTGCCAGTAGTATCGGTGGGCTAGCCAAAAACATTCAGTACTTC.